The clone carrying this TCR beta chain was observed a few times. The antigen is undetermined. This sample stems from a study of cytomegalovirus exposure and HLA in healthy donors. General study points: Most of the TCR beta V segments (in an earlier analysis) were productive either about 90% or about 30% of the time.

The CDR3 contains 15 residues. Trimming cost V 5 bases and J 9 bases; bases outside gene matches: 12. Germline CDR1 MDHEN, CDR2 SYDVKM. Vbeta (60) and Jbeta (13) primers were used in the PCR. Using immunoSEQ multiplex PCR, the repertoire was profiled, and TCRdb retains in-frame clones only, with some absent. The sample carries roughly 150,000 clones, over 70% recorded once. The specimen sequenced was PBMCs. The V and J genes are TRBV28 and TRBJ2-1, with 8 nucleotides matching TRBD2. This receptor was taken from a man aged 25-40 years in good health and CMV-seropositive. CDR3 sequence reads: CASSLWPGGVGEQFF. CDR3 DNA sequence: TGTGCCAGCAGTCTCTGGCCGGGGGGGGTTGGTGAGCAGTTCTTC.